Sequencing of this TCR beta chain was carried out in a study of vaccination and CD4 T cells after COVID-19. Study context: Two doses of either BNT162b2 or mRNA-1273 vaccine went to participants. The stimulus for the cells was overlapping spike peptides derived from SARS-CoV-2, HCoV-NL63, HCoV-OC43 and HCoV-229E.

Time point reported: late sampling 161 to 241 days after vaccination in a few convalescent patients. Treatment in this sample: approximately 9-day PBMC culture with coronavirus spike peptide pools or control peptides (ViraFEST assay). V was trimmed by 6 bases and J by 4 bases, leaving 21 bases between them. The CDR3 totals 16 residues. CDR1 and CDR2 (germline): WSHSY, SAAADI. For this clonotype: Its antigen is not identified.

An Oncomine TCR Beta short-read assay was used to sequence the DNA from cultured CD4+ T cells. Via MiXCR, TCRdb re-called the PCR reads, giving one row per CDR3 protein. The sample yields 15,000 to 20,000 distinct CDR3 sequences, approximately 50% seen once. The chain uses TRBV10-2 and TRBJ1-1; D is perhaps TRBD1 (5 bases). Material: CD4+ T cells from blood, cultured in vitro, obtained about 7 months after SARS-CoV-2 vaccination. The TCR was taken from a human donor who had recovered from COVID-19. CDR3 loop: CASRGPGSPGGTEAFF. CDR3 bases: TGCGCCAGCAGGGGGCCTGGGAGCCCTGGGGGCACTGAAGCTTTCTTT.